One sample yielded the 11 T cell receptor beta chains listed below, sequenced in a study of T-cell memory formation after mild COVID-19. TCRdb re-called the 5' RACE reads through MiXCR, storing one row per CDR3 protein. Of 450,000 to 650,000 distinct CDR3 sequences detected, about a fifth appear once; the ten largest clones hold around 9.2%. The sequenced sample consisted of PBMCs or a T cell subset sorted from them (not recorded which). These receptors were collected from an adult woman who had mild COVID-19 (a few samples of this study predate the infection). Cell type and time point are not known.

This clonotype turned up a few times. The chain combines TRBV5-5 with TRBJ1-4; D may be TRBD1 (5 bases). V lost 1 base and J lost 6, with 10 bases in between. CDR1 and CDR2 from the germline V gene are SGHKS and YYEKEE (reference sequence). The CDR3 has 14 residues. Written as DNA, the CDR3 is TGTGCCAGCAGCTTGTCTGTCAGGGATGAAAAACTGTTTTTT. Amino acid sequence: CASSLSVRDEKLFF.

This clonotype was detected only a few times. The chain has TRBV18 and TRBJ1-1; weak D call: TRBD1 (5 bases). The CDR3 loop spans 14 amino acids. The V gene's germline CDR1 is KGHSH and CDR2 LQKENI. Trimming took 2 bases from V and 8 from J, leaving 15 bases between them. The CDR3, as DNA: TGTGCCAGCTCACCAAGAGGGGCCGTCAAGGAAGCTTTCTTT. This encodes CASSPRGAVKEAFF. Based on the CDR3 plus reference TRBV18 and TRBJ1-1, the full variable domain is NAGVMQNPRHLVRRRGQEARLRCSPMKGHSHVYWYRQLPEEGLKFMVYLQKENIIDESGMPKERFSAEFPKEGPSILRIQQVVRGDSAAYFCASSPRGAVKEAFFGQGTRLTVV.

V usage is TRBV11-2 and J usage is TRBJ2-3, with 9 bases lining up with TRBD2. The V segment lost 4 bases and the J segment 1 base; nucleotides outside the gene matches: 6. The germline V gene encodes CDR1 SGHAT and CDR2 FQNNGV. This CDR3 is 16 amino acids long. CDR3: CASSSGVAGGTDTQYF. In nucleotides, the CDR3 is TGTGCCAGCAGCTCGGGGGTAGCGGGGGGCACAGATACGCAGTATTTT.

This chain links TRBV11-2 with TRBJ1-2, with TRBD1 matching over 8 bases. V lost 1 base, J lost 4 bases, and 8 bases stayed unmatched. The CDR3 is 16 amino acids. CDR1 is SGHAT, CDR2 FQNNGV, per germline. The CDR3 bases are TGTGCCAGCAGCTTAGTGGCCGTGGACAGGGCCTATGGCTACACCTTC. Its translation is CASSLVAVDRAYGYTF.

This chain uses TRBV7-2 with TRBJ2-5; D is undetermined. Trimming removed 4 bases from V and 2 bases from J, with 17 bases in between. The length of the CDR3 is 16 residues. The germline CDR1 and CDR2 sequences are SGHTA and FQGNSA. The CDR3 DNA reads as TGTGCCAGCAGCTCAGTTAGGGTAGGCGAACAAGAGACCCAGTACTTC. This codes for CASSSVRVGEQETQYF.

This clonotype was seen a few times. The chain recombines TRBV5-1 with TRBJ1-1; D ambiguous. Between the trimmed V and J ends, which lost 0 bases and 1 base, there was a span of 10 bases. Germline V gene lookup returns CDR1 SGHRS and CDR2 YFSETQ. The CDR3 spans 15 residues. CDR3 protein: CASSLAQAGNTEAFF. CDR3 DNA sequence: TGCGCCAGCAGCTTGGCCCAGGCTGGGAACACTGAAGCTTTCTTT.

The V call is TRBV2, the J call TRBJ2-1, with 7 bases aligning to TRBD1. The J segment lost 5 bases and the V segment lost 0 bases, leaving 4 bases of the junction unmatched. The germline CDR1 and CDR2 sequences are SNHLY and FYNNEI. The CDR3 is 15 amino acids. The CDR3 here is CASSEAQTGHNEQFF. The CDR3 coding sequence is TGTGCCAGCAGTGAAGCGCAGACAGGGCACAATGAGCAGTTCTTC.

This clonotype occurred many times. V usage is TRBV12-3 or TRBV12-4 and J usage is TRBJ2-2; D is undetermined. The CDR3 runs 13 residues. Deletions cut 2 bases from V and 6 bases from J, with 7 bases between. The CDR3 DNA sequence: TGTGCCAGCAGTTTAAAAGCCGCCGGGGAGCTGTTTTTT. Translation gives CASSLKAAGELFF.

There are a few counts of this clonotype. The V and J genes are TRBV5-1 and TRBJ2-1; tentatively, D is TRBD2 (6 bases). Deletions cut 4 bases from V and 4 bases from J, with 18 bases between. CDR3 length: 16 amino acids. CDR1 and CDR2 from the germline V gene are SGHRS and YFSETQ. The CDR3: CASSPGIERAYNEQFF. The CDR3 nucleotides read TGCGCCAGCAGCCCTGGGATAGAGCGGGCTTACAATGAGCAGTTCTTC.

V is TRBV5-1 and J is TRBJ1-1; a weak D match, TRBD1 (5 bases). V lost 0 bases to trimming and J lost 7 bases, with 16 bases between them. Germline lookup yields CDR1 SGHRS and CDR2 YFSETQ. The CDR3 contains 15 residues. The CDR3 DNA reads as TGCGCCAGCAGCTTGGTAGTCGGCAGGGTTCTTGAAGCTTTCTTT. It encodes CASSLVVGRVLEAFF. The whole variable domain, remainder taken from reference TRBV5-1 and TRBJ1-1, is KAGVTQTPRYLIKTRGQQVTLSCSPISGHRSVSWYQQTPGQGLQFLFEYFSETQRNKGNFPGRFSGRQFSNSRSEMNVSTLELGDSALYLCASSLVVGRVLEAFFGQGTRLTVV.

The chain joins TRBV15 to TRBJ2-1; D is unclear. Trimming pared 0 bases from V and 7 bases from J, leaving 13 bases between. CDR1 is LNHNV, CDR2 YYDKDF, per germline (reference sequence). This CDR3 has 15 amino acids. For the CDR3, the DNA is TGTGCCACCAGCAGAGATAGTTCAGAATGGAATGAGCAGTTCTTC. As protein: CATSRDSSEWNEQFF.